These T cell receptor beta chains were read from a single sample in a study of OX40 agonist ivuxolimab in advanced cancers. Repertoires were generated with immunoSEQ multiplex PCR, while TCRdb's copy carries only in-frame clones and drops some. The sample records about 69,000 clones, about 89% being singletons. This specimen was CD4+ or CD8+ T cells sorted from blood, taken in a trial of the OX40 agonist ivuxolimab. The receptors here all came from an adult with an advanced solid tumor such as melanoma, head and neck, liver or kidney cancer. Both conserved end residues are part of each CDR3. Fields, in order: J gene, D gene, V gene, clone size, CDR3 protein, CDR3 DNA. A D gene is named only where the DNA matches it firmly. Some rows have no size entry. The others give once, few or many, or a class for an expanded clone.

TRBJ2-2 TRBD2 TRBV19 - CASRTGTSGSNTGELFF TGTGCCAGTAGAACCGGGACTAGCGGGAGTAACACCGGGGAGCTGTTTTTT
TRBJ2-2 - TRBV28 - CASRSGQLTGELFF TGTGCCAGCAGATCCGGACAACTCACCGGGGAGCTGTTTTTT
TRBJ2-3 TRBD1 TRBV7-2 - CASSGGDRGPGTQYF TGTGCCAGCAGCGGAGGGGACAGGGGGCCGGGGACGCAGTATTTT
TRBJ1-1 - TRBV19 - CASRDQGRGKTEAFF TGTGCCAGTAGAGATCAGGGTAGAGGAAAAACTGAAGCTTTCTTT
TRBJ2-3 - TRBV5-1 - CASSRDGGPSTDTQYF TGCGCCAGCAGCAGGGATGGGGGCCCTAGCACAGATACGCAGTATTTT
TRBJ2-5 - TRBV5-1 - CASSLMVAEETQYF TGCGCCAGCAGCTTGATGGTAGCGGAAGAGACCCAGTACTTC
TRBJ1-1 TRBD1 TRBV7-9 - CASSPDRVMMNTEAFF TGTGCCAGCAGCCCGGACAGGGTGATGATGAACACTGAAGCTTTCTTT
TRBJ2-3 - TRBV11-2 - CASSLFASLDTQYF TGTGCCAGCAGCTTATTTGCTAGTTTGGATACGCAGTATTTT
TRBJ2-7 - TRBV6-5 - CASSPLGGVDEQYF TGTGCCAGCAGCCCCCTCGGGGGAGTGGACGAGCAGTACTTC
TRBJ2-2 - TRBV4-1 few CASSRPTSSGELFF TGCGCCAGCAGCCGACCGACTAGTTCCGGGGAGCTGTTTTTT
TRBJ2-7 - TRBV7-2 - CASSRTAGNEQYF TGTGCCAGCAGCCGCACTGCAGGGAACGAGCAGTACTTC
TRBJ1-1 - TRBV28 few CASSLMGVSEAFF TGTGCCAGCAGTTTAATGGGGGTGTCTGAAGCTTTCTTT
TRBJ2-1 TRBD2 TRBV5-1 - CASRYSTSGPYNEQFF TGCGCCAGCAGATACTCCACTAGCGGCCCTTACAATGAGCAGTTCTTC
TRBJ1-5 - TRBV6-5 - CASSSHRTHSNQPQHF TGTGCCAGCAGTTCACACCGGACACATAGCAATCAGCCCCAGCATTTT
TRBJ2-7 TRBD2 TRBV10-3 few CAISGDSGTSYEQYF TGTGCCATCAGTGGGGATAGCGGGACTTCCTACGAGCAGTACTTC
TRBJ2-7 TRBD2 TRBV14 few CASSQDSTSGRGEQYF TGTGCCAGCAGCCAAGATAGCACTAGCGGAAGGGGGGAGCAGTACTTC
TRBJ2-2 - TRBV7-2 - CASSFGVNTGELFF TGTGCCAGCAGCTTCGGGGTGAACACCGGGGAGCTGTTTTTT
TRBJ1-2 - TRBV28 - CASSLGTSGGWYGYTF TGTGCCAGCAGTTTAGGTACCTCGGGGGGCTGGTATGGCTACACCTTC
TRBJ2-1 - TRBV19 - CASSIKGGSYNEQFF TGTGCCAGTAGTATAAAGGGGGGTTCCTACAATGAGCAGTTCTTC
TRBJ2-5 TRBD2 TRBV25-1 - CASSVAGAGETQYF TGTGCCAGCAGTGTAGCGGGAGCTGGTGAGACCCAGTACTTC
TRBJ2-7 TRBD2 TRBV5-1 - CASSLTSGEIYEQYF TGCGCCAGCAGCTTGACTAGCGGAGAAATCTACGAGCAGTACTTC
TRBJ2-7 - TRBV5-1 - CASSLGPGKTYEQYF TGCGCCAGCAGCCTCGGCCCGGGGAAGACCTACGAGCAGTACTTC
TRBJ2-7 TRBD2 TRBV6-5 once CASSYGGGLYEQYF TGTGCCAGCAGTTACGGCGGGGGACTTTACGAGCAGTACTTC
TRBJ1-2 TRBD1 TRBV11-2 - CASSFGQGLSGYTF TGTGCCAGCAGTTTCGGACAGGGGTTAAGTGGCTACACCTTC
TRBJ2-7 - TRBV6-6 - CASSYSGLTSSYEQYF TGTGCCAGCAGTTACTCGGGCCTCACGAGCTCCTACGAGCAGTACTTC
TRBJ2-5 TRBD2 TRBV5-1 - CASSRGTSGQETQYF TGCGCCAGCAGCCGCGGGACTAGCGGGCAAGAGACCCAGTACTTC
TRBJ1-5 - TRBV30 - CAWSVGQINQPQHF TGTGCCTGGAGTGTAGGTCAGATCAATCAGCCCCAGCATTTT